The 26 T cell receptor beta chains reported below all come from one sample, sequenced in a study of T cell responses to AZD1222 COVID-19 vaccine. Profiling relied on immunoSEQ multiplex PCR, and the TCRdb table lists in-frame clones only, not all of them. The sample shows 110,000 to 150,000 clones, 85% to 90% of them seen only once. The specimen comprised peripheral blood, sampled on day 0 of AZD1222 vaccination. These receptors came from an adult in good health.

The chain couples TRBV20-1 to TRBJ1-3; D not resolved. This CDR3 region has 13 residues. V shed 3 bases and J shed 4 bases, with 10 bases lying between them. In germline, CDR1 is DFQATT, CDR2 SNEGSKA (reference sequence). CDR3 amino acids: CSASRSSGNTIYF. The CDR3 DNA is TGCAGTGCTAGTCGGAGCTCCGGAAACACCATATATTTT.

The genes are TRBV24-1 and TRBJ2-1, with 14 bases that match TRBD2. Germline values: CDR1 KGHDR, CDR2 SFDVKD. The CDR3 spans 18 residues. The V and J ends lost 2 bases and 4 bases, in that order; junction bases with no gene match: 6. For the CDR3, the DNA is TGTGCCACCAGTGATTGGGGACTAGCGGGAGCGAGGTACAATGAGCAGTTCTTC. Encoded protein: CATSDWGLAGARYNEQFF.

The chain combines TRBV27 with TRBJ2-1, with 11 bases that match TRBD2. The CDR3 is 15 amino acids. J gave up 4 bases and V 5 bases, and 4 bases lay outside the gene matches. Germline assignment: CDR1 MNHEY and CDR2 SMNVEV (reference sequence). The CDR3 loop is CASSHTSGRYNEQFF. The CDR3 DNA sequence: TGTGCCAGCAGTCATACTAGCGGGAGATACAATGAGCAGTTCTTC.

The chain couples TRBV7-2 to TRBJ2-3, with TRBD2 identical over 9 bases. The J segment lost 6 bases and the V segment lost 1 base, leaving 5 bases of the junction unmatched. This CDR3 contains 15 residues. The V gene's germline CDR1 is SGHTA and CDR2 FQGNSA. CDR3 sequence reads: CASSLGAGGPDTQYF. CDR3 sequence (DNA): TGTGCCAGCAGCTTAGGGGCGGGGGGGCCGGATACGCAGTATTTT.

The rearrangement joins TRBV6-5 to TRBJ2-2; the D call may be TRBD1 or TRBD2 (5 bases each). This CDR3 spans 14 amino acids. Between the trimmed V and J ends, which lost 4 bases and 4 bases, there was a span of 10 bases. Looked up from germline, CDR1 is MNHEY and CDR2 is SVGAGI. Here the CDR3 DNA reads TGTGCCAGCAGTTTGATCGGGACCACCGGGGAGCTGTTTTTT. Translation gives CASSLIGTTGELFF.

This rearrangement joins TRBV7-3 to TRBJ2-2; TRBD1 matches 7 bases. CDR1 SGHTA and CDR2 FQGTGA come from the germline V gene. V was clipped by 1 base and J by 4 bases; unmatched bases: 6. This CDR3 contains 16 residues. The CDR3 region is CASSLKGAPATGELFF. The DNA of the CDR3 is TGTGCCAGCAGCTTAAAGGGGGCGCCTGCCACCGGGGAGCTGTTTTTT.

The chain is built from TRBV19 and TRBJ1-1; D gene uncertain. The CDR3 is 16 residues long. Germline CDR1 is LNHDA and CDR2 is SQIVND (reference sequence). The germline V and J ends were trimmed by 1 base and 5 bases, with 17 bases remaining between them. CDR3 nucleotides: TGTGCCAGTAGTATAGCTGTTGGGGTTTTCTCGACTGAAGCTTTCTTT. This encodes CASSIAVGVFSTEAFF.

The rearrangement uses TRBV18 and TRBJ1-4; TRBD1 matches at 9 bases. The CDR3 contains 17 residues. The V gene end was trimmed by 3 bases and the J gene end by 0 bases; junction bases not matched to a gene: 5. Germline V gene sequence: CDR1 KGHSH, CDR2 LQKENI. The CDR3 loop reads CASSPGQGLSTNEKLFF. In DNA form, the CDR3 reads TGTGCCAGCTCACCGGGACAGGGTCTTTCAACTAATGAAAAACTGTTTTTT.

The CDR3: CASSPPGYRSYEQYF. The CDR3 DNA follows: TGTGCCAGCAGCCCTCCGGGGTACAGGTCCTACGAGCAGTACTTC. The genes are TRBV28 and TRBJ2-7; D might be TRBD1 or TRBD2, each matching 5 bases. Germline V CDR1 and CDR2: MDHEN, SYDVKM. The V gene lost 6 bases and the J gene lost 1 base, with 16 bases spanning the gap. The CDR3 has 15 residues. The full variable domain, in which reference TRBV28 and TRBJ2-7 provide the parts outside the CDR3, is DVKVTQSSRYLVKRTGEKVFLECVQDMDHENMFWYRQDPGLGLRLIYFSYDVKMKEKGDIPEGYSVSREKKERFSLILESASTNQTSMYLCASSPPGYRSYEQYFGPGTRLTVT.

V gene TRBV2 combines with J gene TRBJ1-5; D is uncertain. The V end lost 6 bases, the J end lost 0 bases, and 12 bases lay between the germline ends. Germline V gene lookup returns CDR1 SNHLY and CDR2 FYNNEI. The CDR3 covers 15 residues. The CDR3, as DNA: TGTGCCAGCAGCCCAAGGACGGCTAGCAATCAGCCCCAGCATTTT. This gives the protein CASSPRTASNQPQHF.

This clone was counted between two and nine times. The chain uses TRBV19 and TRBJ1-2, with no clear D. The V end was cut by 5 bases, the J end by 8 bases, with 18 bases between. In germline, CDR1 is LNHDA, CDR2 SQIVND (reference sequence). CDR3 length: 14 residues. CDR3 sequence: CASSVAPGPLGYTF. The CDR3 DNA follows: TGTGCCAGTAGTGTTGCCCCGGGCCCCTTGGGCTACACCTTC.

The count of this clone is one. The J gene is TRBJ2-2, the V gene TRBV7-8, with D hard to call. This CDR3 has 15 residues. The germline V gene encodes CDR1 SGHVS and CDR2 FQNEAQ. Trimming took off 1 base at V and 1 base at J, with 7 bases between the two ends. The CDR3 loop is CASSLGQLNTGELFF. The CDR3 region has the DNA TGTGCCAGCAGCTTAGGTCAGCTGAACACCGGGGAGCTGTTTTTT. Complete variable domain (other parts from reference TRBV7-8 and TRBJ2-2): GAGVSQSPRYKVAKRGQDVALRCDPISGHVSLFWYQQALGQGPEFLTYFQNEAQLDKSGLPSDRFFAERPEGSVSTLKIQRTQQEDSAVYLCASSLGQLNTGELFFGEGSRLTVL.

The gene calls are TRBV27 and TRBJ1-2, with 11 nucleotides matching TRBD1. V lost 6 bases and J lost 6; bases outside the gene matches: 3. CDR3 length: 13 amino acids. The germline V gene has CDR1 MNHEY and CDR2 SMNVEV (reference sequence). CDR3 in DNA: TGTGCCAGCAGGTCGGGACAGGGGGATGGCTACACCTTC. This sequence encodes CASRSGQGDGYTF.

The chain couples TRBV27 to TRBJ1-1; D gene ambiguous. This CDR3 has 13 amino acids. Looked up from germline, CDR1 is MNHEY and CDR2 is SMNVEV (reference sequence). The V end was cut by 3 bases, the J end by 4 bases, with 9 bases between. The CDR3 loop reads CASSFSTATEAFF. Written as DNA, the CDR3 is TGTGCCAGCAGTTTTAGCACGGCCACTGAAGCTTTCTTT.

The chain uses TRBV2 and TRBJ2-2; unclear D gene. The CDR3 extends over 13 amino acids. CDR1 and CDR2 from the germline V gene are SNHLY and FYNNEI. The ends were cut back, 6 bases at V and 0 bases at J, with 5 bases in the middle. CDR3 residues: CASSLANTGELFF. In DNA form, the CDR3 reads TGTGCCAGCAGCCTAGCGAACACCGGGGAGCTGTTTTTT.

This clone appeared once. The chain carries TRBV5-1 and TRBJ2-1, with D perhaps TRBD2 (7 bases). The germline V gene has CDR1 SGHRS and CDR2 YFSETQ. The ends were cut back, 0 bases at V and 3 bases at J, with 13 bases in the middle. The CDR3 has 16 amino acids. The CDR3 is CASSLALGGLYNEQFF. The CDR3 DNA follows: TGCGCCAGCAGCTTGGCCTTGGGGGGGCTCTACAATGAGCAGTTCTTC. The full variable domain, in which reference TRBV5-1 and TRBJ2-1 provide the parts outside the CDR3, is KAGVTQTPRYLIKTRGQQVTLSCSPISGHRSVSWYQQTPGQGLQFLFEYFSETQRNKGNFPGRFSGRQFSNSRSEMNVSTLELGDSALYLCASSLALGGLYNEQFFGPGTRLTVL.

The chain joins TRBV7-9 to TRBJ2-7; the D gene is possibly TRBD1 (6 bases). The V end lost 2 bases, the J end lost 6 bases, and 14 bases lay between the germline ends. CDR1 and CDR2 from the germline V gene are SEHNR and FQNEAQ (reference sequence). This CDR3 spans 14 amino acids. CDR3 DNA: TGTGCCAGCAGCTTACATACAGGGCCTGCCGAGCAGTACTTC. Encoded protein: CASSLHTGPAEQYF.

For the CDR3, the DNA is TGTGCCAGCAGTGAAGGAAATTCCTATAATTCACCCCTCCACTTT. Its protein product is CASSEGNSYNSPLHF. The chain recombines TRBV2 with TRBJ1-6; D not certain. The CDR3 runs 15 residues. V lost 1 base to trimming and J lost 1 base, with 5 bases between them. Germline-derived CDR1 and CDR2 are SNHLY and FYNNEI.

This clone was recorded only once. The chain has TRBV5-4 and TRBJ2-7, with 10 bases lining up with TRBD2. The CDR3 consists of 15 residues. V lost 2 bases to trimming and J lost 0 bases; unmatched junction nucleotides: 2. Germline values: CDR1 SGHNT, CDR2 YYREEE (reference sequence). The CDR3 protein is CASSLAGGNSYEQYF. The CDR3, as DNA: TGTGCCAGCAGCTTAGCGGGAGGGAACTCCTACGAGCAGTACTTC.

V gene TRBV6-5 combines with J gene TRBJ1-2; maybe TRBD1 (6 bases). This CDR3 has 15 amino acids. Germline V gene sequence: CDR1 MNHEY, CDR2 SVGAGI. Between the trimmed V and J ends, which lost 6 bases and 7 bases, there was a span of 21 bases. CDR3 in DNA: TGTGCCAGCAGCCAATCAGGGGCCCGGGCCAGTGGCTACACCTTC. Its protein is CASSQSGARASGYTF.

This clone has a single count. The chain links TRBV19 to TRBJ1-4; D unresolved. Germline CDR1 and CDR2: LNHDA and SQIVND (reference sequence). The length of the CDR3 is 13 residues. Deletions cut 7 bases from V and 5 bases from J, with 11 bases between. CDR3 amino acids: CASTGPQNEKLFF. As DNA, the CDR3 is TGTGCCAGTACAGGACCTCAAAATGAAAAACTGTTTTTT.

V and J are TRBV13 and TRBJ1-2; 11 bases are a match to TRBD1. V was pared by 5 bases and J by 4 bases, with 3 bases of the junction left unmatched. CDR3 length: 14 amino acids. Germline V gives CDR1 PRHDT, CDR2 FYEKMQ (reference sequence). Here the CDR3 reads CASSPGTGGYGYTF. Written as DNA, the CDR3 is TGTGCCAGCAGCCCCGGGACAGGGGGCTATGGCTACACCTTC. Variable domain in full (rest from reference TRBV13 and TRBJ1-2): AAGVIQSPRHLIKEKRETATLKCYPIPRHDTVYWYQQGPGQDPQFLISFYEKMQSDKGSIPDRFSAQQFSDYHSELNMSSLELGDSALYFCASSPGTGGYGYTFGSGTRLTVV.

V usage is TRBV18 and J usage is TRBJ1-5; unclear D gene. CDR1 KGHSH and CDR2 LQKENI come from the germline V gene. The CDR3 length is 13 residues. V lost 3 bases to trimming and J lost 7 bases, with 10 bases between them. Here the CDR3 reads CASSPSRLQPQHF. As DNA, the CDR3 is TGTGCCAGCTCACCTTCACGGCTACAGCCCCAGCATTTT.

The V and J genes are TRBV11-2 and TRBJ1-2; 9 bases match TRBD1. The V segment lost 11 bases and the J segment 1 base; nucleotides outside the gene matches: 14. Germline V CDR1 and CDR2: SGHAT, FQNNGV. There are 16 residues in the CDR3. The CDR3, as DNA: TGTGCCCTGAGGACGGGACAGGGCAGAGATAACTATGGCTACACCTTC. As protein: CALRTGQGRDNYGYTF.

The chain has TRBV9 and TRBJ1-1; D perhaps matches TRBD1 (5 bases). The CDR3 is 12 residues long. V dropped 3 bases and J dropped 11 bases, with 14 bases sitting between them. The germline V gene has CDR1 SGDLS and CDR2 YYNGEE. The CDR3 sequence: CASSAKTDGAFF. The CDR3 bases are TGTGCCAGCAGCGCCAAGACAGATGGGGCTTTCTTT.

This chain uses TRBV5-4 with TRBJ1-1, with D possibly matching TRBD1 (5 bases). V was shortened by 4 bases and J by 0 bases, with 19 bases between the two germline ends. CDR3 length: 17 amino acids. Germline CDR1 reads SGHNT; CDR2 reads YYREEE (reference sequence). The CDR3 region has the DNA TGTGCCAGCAGCCCCCCGGGGGTTGAAGGGGTGAACACTGAAGCTTTCTTT. Translating gives CASSPPGVEGVNTEAFF.